This passage covers 28 T cell receptor beta chains from one sample sequenced in a study of blood T cell repertoires in COVID-19. Profiled with immunoSEQ multiplex PCR; TCRdb holds only in-frame clones, not every one. The sample carries about 94,000 clones, roughly 80% recorded once. Source material: peripheral blood. These receptors were obtained from a human donor in a cohort sampled during active COVID-19.

The chain is built from TRBV28 and TRBJ2-7; D not resolved. In germline, CDR1 is MDHEN, CDR2 SYDVKM. This CDR3 is 12 amino acids long. V was pared by 4 bases and J by 1 base, with 5 bases between. CDR3 DNA sequence: TGTGCCAGCAGTTCGGTATCCTACGAGCAGTACTTC. This codes for CASSSVSYEQYF.

The genes are TRBV4-1 and TRBJ2-5; 11 bases are shared with TRBD1. In germline, CDR1 is MGHRA, CDR2 YSYEKL. CDR3 size: 17 residues. Trimming cost V 4 bases and J 5 bases; bases outside gene matches: 12. The CDR3 loop reads CASSRRPGTGGRETQYF. In nucleotides, the CDR3 is TGCGCCAGCAGCCGAAGACCCGGGACAGGGGGTCGGGAGACCCAGTACTTC.

The rearrangement uses TRBV20-1 and TRBJ1-5; 10 bases align to TRBD1. The CDR3 is made up of 17 amino acids. Germline V gene lookup returns CDR1 DFQATT and CDR2 SNEGSKA (reference sequence). The junction had 8 bases not matched to a gene; V was cut back by 3 bases and J by 0 bases. CDR3 nucleotide sequence: TGCAGTGCTAGTCCGGGACAGGGGTATTCTAGCAATCAGCCCCAGCATTTT. The encoded protein is CSASPGQGYSSNQPQHF.

In DNA, the CDR3 is TGTGCCAGCAGTTTGGCCAGAGACAGATCGTTTAATGAAAAACTGTTTTTT. It codes for CASSLARDRSFNEKLFF. The chain links TRBV28 to TRBJ1-4; possibly TRBD1 for D (5 bases). CDR1 MDHEN and CDR2 SYDVKM come from the germline V gene. V lost 3 bases to trimming and J lost 4 bases, with 18 bases between them. This CDR3 has 17 amino acids.

The rearrangement joins TRBV30 to TRBJ2-7, with TRBD1 identical over 7 bases. The length of the CDR3 is 13 residues. J gave up 2 bases and V 3 bases, and 4 bases lay outside the gene matches. Germline CDR1 GTSNPN, CDR2 SVGIG (reference sequence). The CDR3 bases are TGTGCCTGGAGGTCAACAGGGGCCTACGAGCAGTACTTC. Translated: CAWRSTGAYEQYF. The whole variable domain, filled in from reference TRBV30 and TRBJ2-7, reads SQTIHQWPATLVQPVGSPLSLECTVEGTSNPNLYWYRQAAGRGLQLLFYSVGIGQISSEVPQNLSASRPQDRQFILSSKKLLLSDSGFYLCAWRSTGAYEQYFGPGTRLTVT.

V is TRBV5-1 and J is TRBJ2-5, with 8 positions matching TRBD1. The germline V gene has CDR1 SGHRS and CDR2 YFSETQ. The CDR3 runs 14 residues. V was pared by 5 bases and J by 5 bases, with 8 bases of the junction left unmatched. The CDR3 DNA reads TGCGCCAGCAGTCGACAGGGGCGATCGGAGACCCAGTACTTC. This codes for CASSRQGRSETQYF.

The V and J genes are TRBV28 and TRBJ2-5; maybe TRBD1 (6 bases). The germline gives CDR1 MDHEN, CDR2 SYDVKM. Trimming left V 6 bases short and J 3 bases short, with 11 bases between. The CDR3 contains 13 residues. In DNA form, the CDR3 reads TGTGCCAGCAGCTACAGGGTGGAAGAGACCCAGTACTTC. Protein product: CASSYRVEETQYF.

The chain combines TRBV10-3 with TRBJ2-1; perhaps TRBD1 as D (5 bases). Germline V gene sequence: CDR1 ENHRY, CDR2 SYGVKD. V lost 3 bases and J 3 bases, leaving 15 bases between the germline ends. The CDR3 runs to 16 residues. CDR3 coding DNA: TGTGCCATCAGTGATCTCCGAAGGGGTAACTACAATGAGCAGTTCTTC. This sequence encodes CAISDLRRGNYNEQFF.

This clone occurred once. J is TRBJ1-2 and V is TRBV15; D unresolved. CDR1 and CDR2 from the germline V gene are LNHNV and YYDKDF (reference sequence). Trimming took 0 bases from V and 7 from J, leaving 12 bases between them. CDR3 length equals 14 residues. The DNA of the CDR3 is TGTGCCACCAGCAGAGAATATGGGCAGGCTGGCTACACCTTC. This codes for CATSREYGQAGYTF.

The CDR3 sequence: CASSGGVGTELAKNIQYF. In nucleotides, the CDR3 is TGTGCCAGCAGCGGAGGGGTGGGGACAGAGCTAGCCAAAAACATTCAGTACTTC. The chain employs TRBV9 and TRBJ2-4; 7 positions agree with TRBD1. This CDR3 has 18 amino acids. V shed 3 bases, J shed 0 bases, and the junction held 12 bases outside the gene matches. Germline lookup yields CDR1 SGDLS and CDR2 YYNGEE.

The rearrangement uses TRBV18 and TRBJ2-5, with TRBD2 matching over 7 bases. There are 15 residues in the CDR3. Per germline, CDR1 KGHSH and CDR2 LQKENI. The junction had 6 bases not matched to a gene; V was cut back by 3 bases and J by 2 bases. This CDR3 reads CASSPLASGQETQYF. The DNA for the CDR3 is TGTGCCAGCTCACCCCTAGCTAGCGGACAAGAGACCCAGTACTTC.

The rearrangement joins TRBV5-1 to TRBJ1-2; the D is unclear. Trimming removed 3 bases from V and 8 bases from J, with 23 bases in between. This CDR3 is 16 amino acids long. Per germline, CDR1 SGHRS and CDR2 YFSETQ. CDR3 nucleotides: TGCGCCAGCAGCTCCACCCCTGGGAGCAGGTATTACGGCTACACCTTC. Residues: CASSSTPGSRYYGYTF.

The DNA of the CDR3 is TGTGCCAGCAGTCGACAGGGACGCTACGGTAACGAGCAGTACTTC. Translated, it gives CASSRQGRYGNEQYF. This chain joins TRBV28 and TRBJ2-7, with 7 nucleotides matching TRBD1. The CDR3 runs to 15 residues. Germline CDR1 MDHEN, CDR2 SYDVKM. J gave up 5 bases and V 5 bases, and 12 bases lay outside the gene matches.

The chain employs TRBV30 and TRBJ1-5; D is ambiguous. The germline V and J ends were trimmed by 1 base and 9 bases, with 19 bases remaining between them. Germline V gene lookup returns CDR1 GTSNPN and CDR2 SVGIG (reference sequence). The CDR3 is 15 amino acids. CDR3: CAWSAGTRGALPQHF. The CDR3 DNA sequence: TGTGCCTGGAGTGCCGGCACACGGGGAGCGTTGCCCCAGCATTTT.

The chain employs TRBV2 and TRBJ2-3; 7 positions match TRBD2. Germline-derived CDR1 and CDR2 are SNHLY and FYNNEI. The CDR3 runs 16 residues. V dropped 2 bases and J dropped 4; count of bases not matched to a gene: 9. The CDR3 loop reads CASSESNAGEADTQYF. The DNA of the CDR3 is TGTGCCAGCAGTGAATCCAACGCGGGAGAAGCAGATACGCAGTATTTT.

The V and J genes are TRBV20-1 and TRBJ2-1, with 11 bases fitting TRBD2. This CDR3 region has 16 residues. V gave up 3 bases and J gave up 6 bases; unmatched junction bases: 10. Germline V CDR1 and CDR2: DFQATT, SNEGSKA (reference sequence). The CDR3 nucleotides are TGCAGTGCTAGTAGCTTTTATAGCGGGAGGGGCAATGAGCAGTTCTTC. It yields the protein CSASSFYSGRGNEQFF.

The V call is TRBV11-3, the J call TRBJ2-5; the D is unclear. Germline V CDR1 and CDR2: SGHNT, YENEEA. Trimming pared 5 bases from V and 5 bases from J, leaving 15 bases between. The CDR3 loop spans 14 amino acids. The CDR3 DNA reads TGTGCCAGCAGCGTCATGCGGCAGAGGGAGACCCAGTACTTC. This encodes CASSVMRQRETQYF. Full variable domain (rest looked up from reference TRBV11-3 and TRBJ2-5): EAGVVQSPRYKIIEKKQPVAFWCNPISGHNTLYWYLQNLGQGPELLIRYENEEAVDDSQLPKDRFSAERLKGVDSTLKIQPAELGDSAVYLCASSVMRQRETQYFGPGTRLLVL.

This CDR3 is CATSRDGATDTQYF. The DNA of the CDR3 is TGTGCCACCAGCAGAGATGGGGCCACAGATACGCAGTATTTT. V usage is TRBV15 and J usage is TRBJ2-3, with a tentative D call TRBD1 (5 bases). The length of the CDR3 is 14 residues. V lost 0 bases to trimming and J lost 2 bases, with 6 bases between them. Germline loops: CDR1 LNHNV, CDR2 YYDKDF (reference sequence).

The V call is TRBV3-1 (or the pseudogene TRBV3-2), the J call TRBJ2-7; D unresolved. Between the trimmed V and J ends, which lost 0 bases and 6 bases, there was a span of 6 bases. Germline lookup yields CDR1 LGHDT and CDR2 YNNKEL (reference sequence). The CDR3 contains 12 residues. The CDR3 DNA reads as TGTGCCAGCAGCCAAGAATCCGGCGAGCAGTACTTC. It yields the protein CASSQESGEQYF.

The gene calls are TRBV29-1 and TRBJ1-2; tentatively, D is TRBD1 (5 bases). Looked up from germline, CDR1 is SQVTM and CDR2 is ANQGSEA. Trimming shortened V by 7 bases and J by 2 bases, and 14 bases separated the two germline ends. The CDR3 is 13 residues long. The CDR3 bases are TGCAGCGACGTGGGGGGTTCCAACTATGGCTACACCTTC. This encodes CSDVGGSNYGYTF.

V is TRBV18 and J is TRBJ1-3, with 7 bases aligning to TRBD1. This CDR3 has 16 amino acids. Germline V gives CDR1 KGHSH, CDR2 LQKENI. V lost 5 bases to trimming and J lost 0 bases; unmatched junction nucleotides: 7. CDR3 protein: CASSDKTGSSGNTIYF. The DNA for the CDR3 is TGTGCCAGCTCAGATAAGACAGGGTCCTCTGGAAACACCATATATTTT. The full variable domain, in which reference TRBV18 and TRBJ1-3 provide the parts outside the CDR3, is NAGVMQNPRHLVRRRGQEARLRCSPMKGHSHVYWYRQLPEEGLKFMVYLQKENIIDESGMPKERFSAEFPKEGPSILRIQQVVRGDSAAYFCASSDKTGSSGNTIYFGEGSWLTVV.

V usage is TRBV7-9 and J usage is TRBJ2-3; TRBD2 matches at 8 bases. Germline CDR1 SEHNR, CDR2 FQNEAQ (reference sequence). This CDR3 contains 16 residues. Trimming took 5 bases from V and 0 from J; bases not matched to a gene: 7. The CDR3 nucleotides read TGTGCCAGCAGCACCTGGACTAGCCGAAGCACAGATACGCAGTATTTT. The encoded protein is CASSTWTSRSTDTQYF.

V usage is TRBV3-1 (or the pseudogene TRBV3-2) and J usage is TRBJ2-7; TRBD2 agrees at 9 bases. Germline V gene sequence: CDR1 LGHDT, CDR2 YNNKEL (reference sequence). After removal of 0 bases from V and 7 bases from J, the junction contained 7 bases not matched to a gene. The length of the CDR3 is 15 residues. The CDR3 region is CASSQEAGGRVEQYF. The CDR3 nucleotides are TGTGCCAGCAGCCAAGAAGCGGGAGGCCGCGTTGAGCAGTACTTC.

This clone was seen once. J is TRBJ1-3 and V is TRBV3-1 (or the pseudogene TRBV3-2); weak D call: TRBD1 (6 bases). Germline values: CDR1 LGHDT, CDR2 YNNKEL (reference sequence). Trimming took 4 bases from V and 4 from J, leaving 11 bases between them. This CDR3 region has 14 residues. The CDR3 loop reads CASSLSGGGNTIYF. The CDR3 DNA reads TGTGCCAGCAGCCTGTCGGGGGGCGGAAACACCATATATTTT.

The chain joins TRBV19 to TRBJ2-7, with a possible D match to TRBD2 (6 bases). Germline V gene lookup returns CDR1 LNHDA and CDR2 SQIVND (reference sequence). The V end lost 6 bases, the J end lost 6 bases, and 18 bases lay between the germline ends. The CDR3 contains 14 residues. Here the CDR3 reads CASSSTSVSVEQYF. The CDR3 bases are TGTGCCAGTAGCTCGACTAGTGTGTCCGTCGAGCAGTACTTC. Supplemented by reference TRBV19 and TRBJ2-7, the full variable domain reads DGGITQSPKYLFRKEGQNVTLSCEQNLNHDAMYWYRQDPGQGLRLIYYSQIVNDFQKGDIAEGYSVSREKKESFPLTVTSAQKNPTAFYLCASSSTSVSVEQYFGPGTRLTVT.

This chain uses TRBV30 with TRBJ1-4, with unresolved D. The V gene lost 1 base and the J gene lost 4 bases, with 7 bases spanning the gap. The CDR3 has 13 residues. Germline CDR1 GTSNPN, CDR2 SVGIG (reference sequence). This CDR3 is CAWSAGFNEKLFF. The CDR3 bases are TGTGCCTGGAGTGCGGGGTTTAATGAAAAACTGTTTTTT.

The V gene is TRBV6-6, the J gene TRBJ2-5; 8 nucleotides align to TRBD2. CDR1 and CDR2 (germline): MNHNY, SVGAGI (reference sequence). V lost 5 bases to trimming and J lost 7 bases; unmatched junction nucleotides: 3. The CDR3 consists of 12 residues. CDR3 sequence reads: CASSLAGATQYF. In DNA, the CDR3 is TGTGCCAGCAGTCTAGCGGGCGCGACCCAGTACTTC.

The J gene is TRBJ2-7, the V gene TRBV10-1; D unresolved. The germline CDR1 and CDR2 sequences are WNHNN and SYGVQD (reference sequence). Trimming stripped 3 bases from V and 2 bases from J, with 11 bases between. The CDR3 length is 14 residues. The CDR3 region has the DNA TGCGCCAGCAGTGAAACCAGGCTTCCCTACGAGCAGTACTTC. Translating gives CASSETRLPYEQYF.